This T cell receptor beta chain stems from a study of technical replicates of blood from a few donors. Assay: immunoSEQ multiplex PCR; the TCRdb copy retains only in-frame clones and omits some. The sample includes 65,000 to 80,000 clones, approximately 93% seen only once; the top ten take 0.35% to 0.4%. Trimming removed 0 bases from V and 4 bases from J, with 5 bases in between. Per the germline V gene, CDR1 is MGHRA and CDR2 is YSYEKL. The CDR3 extends over 13 amino acids. Sequences were obtained from T cells isolated from PBMCs. This chain connects TRBV4-1 to TRBJ2-3; D call uncertain. The receptor comes from a human donor in good health. CDR3 DNA: TGCGCCAGCAGCCAAGAGCTACCAGATACGCAGTATTTT. Translating gives CASSQELPDTQYF.